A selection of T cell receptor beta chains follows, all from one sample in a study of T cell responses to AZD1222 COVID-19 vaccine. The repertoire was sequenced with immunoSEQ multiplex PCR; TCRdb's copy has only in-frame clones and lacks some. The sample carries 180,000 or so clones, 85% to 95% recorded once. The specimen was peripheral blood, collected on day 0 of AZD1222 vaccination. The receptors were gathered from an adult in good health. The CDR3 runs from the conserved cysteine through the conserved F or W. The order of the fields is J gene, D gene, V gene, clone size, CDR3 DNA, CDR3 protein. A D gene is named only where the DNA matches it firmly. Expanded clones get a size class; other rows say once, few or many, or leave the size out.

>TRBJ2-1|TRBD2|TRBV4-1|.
TGCGCCAGCAGCCTTGGACTAGCGGGAAGGGGGGGCAATGAGCAGTTCTTC
CASSLGLAGRGGNEQFF
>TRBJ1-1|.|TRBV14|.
TGTGCCAGCAGCCAGGCCACCGGTGAAGCTTTCTTT
CASSQATGEAFF
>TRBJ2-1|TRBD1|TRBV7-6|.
TGTGCCAGCAGTCCGTACAGGGGACCCTACAATGAGCAGTTCTTC
CASSPYRGPYNEQFF
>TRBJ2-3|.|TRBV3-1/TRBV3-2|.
TGTGCCAGCAGCCAACACGGCACAGATACGCAGTATTTT
CASSQHGTDTQYF
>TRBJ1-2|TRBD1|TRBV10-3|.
TGTGCCATCAGTCGAACCGACAGGGACAGCTATGGCTACACCTTC
CAISRTDRDSYGYTF
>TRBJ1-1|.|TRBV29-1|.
TGCAGCGTTGGTCCGCTTAGGGACACTGAAGCTTTCTTT
CSVGPLRDTEAFF
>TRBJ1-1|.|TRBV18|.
TGTGCCAGCTCACCATATAGGGGGAGCACTGAAGCTTTCTTT
CASSPYRGSTEAFF
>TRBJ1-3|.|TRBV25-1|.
TGTGCCAGCAGTGATCTCTACGGGGGGCGCGAAGGAAACACCATATATTTT
CASSDLYGGREGNTIYF
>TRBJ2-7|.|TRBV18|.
TGTGCCAGCTCACCAATGGAGGGGGACGAGCAGTACTTC
CASSPMEGDEQYF
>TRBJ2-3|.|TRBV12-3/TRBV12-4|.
TGTGCCAGCAGTGCAGCAGGGCGGACGCAGTATTTT
CASSAAGRTQYF
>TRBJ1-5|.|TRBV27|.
TGTGCCAGCAGTTGGAGCGGTGACAATCAGCCCCAGCATTTT
CASSWSGDNQPQHF
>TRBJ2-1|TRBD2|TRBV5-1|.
TGCGCCAGCAGTGCCGGGACTAGCGGGGGGCAGGGCTACAATGAGCAGTTCTTC
CASSAGTSGGQGYNEQFF
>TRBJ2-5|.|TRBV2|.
TGTGCCAGCAGTGAACGGGAAGAGACCCAGTACTTC
CASSEREETQYF
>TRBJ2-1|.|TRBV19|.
TGTGCCAGTAGTATAGATGGGGGACCCAATGAGCAGTTCTTC
CASSIDGGPNEQFF
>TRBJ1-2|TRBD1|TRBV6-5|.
TGTGCCAGCAGTCCCGGGACAGGCTATGGCTACACCTTC
CASSPGTGYGYTF
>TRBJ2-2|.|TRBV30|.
TGTGCCTGGAACCAACAGGGCACCGGGGAGCTGTTTTTT
CAWNQQGTGELFF
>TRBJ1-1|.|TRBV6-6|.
TGTGCCAGCAGTCCTTCCCCGCGGGGGGGCTTCAGGAGCACTGAAGCTTTCTTT
CASSPSPRGGFRSTEAFF
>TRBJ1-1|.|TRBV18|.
TGTGCCAGCTCACCACCGAGAGGGACAACTGAAGCTTTCTTT
CASSPPRGTTEAFF
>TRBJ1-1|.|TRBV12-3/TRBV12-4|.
TGTGCCAGCAGTTTGGAGTGGTCCACTGAAGCTTTCTTT
CASSLEWSTEAFF
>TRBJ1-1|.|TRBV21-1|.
TGTGCCAGGGAAATACAGGGTTTCTTT
CAREIQGFF
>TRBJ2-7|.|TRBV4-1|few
TGCGCCAGCAGCCAGAAGAGCAGGGGCCCCTACGAGCAGTACTTC
CASSQKSRGPYEQYF
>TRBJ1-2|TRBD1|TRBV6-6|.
TGTGCCAGCAAAGCCGGGACAGCCCATGGCTACACCTTC
CASKAGTAHGYTF
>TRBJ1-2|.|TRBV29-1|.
TGCAGCGTGTATGAAGGAGGGAAATTCTATGGCTACACCTTC
CSVYEGGKFYGYTF
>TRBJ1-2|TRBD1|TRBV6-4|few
TGTGCCAGCAGCCGGGACAGAAACTATGGCTACACCTTC
CASSRDRNYGYTF
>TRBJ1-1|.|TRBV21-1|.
TGTGCCAGCAGCGCCCGCCGTTACAGGGGGATCACTGAAGCTTTCTTT
CASSARRYRGITEAFF
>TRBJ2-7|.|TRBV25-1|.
TGTGCCAGCAGTCGGGGGACCTTGGGGGAGCAGTACTTC
CASSRGTLGEQYF
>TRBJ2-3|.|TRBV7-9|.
TGTGCCAGCGAGACGGGAGTGGGGACAGATACGCAGTATTTT
CASETGVGTDTQYF
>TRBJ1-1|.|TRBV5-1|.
TGCGCCAGCAGCCGCGAGGGAGCTGGTGACACTGAAGCTTTCTTT
CASSREGAGDTEAFF
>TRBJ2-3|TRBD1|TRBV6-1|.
TGTGCCAGCAGTGAATACGGGGGACAGGGGCCTTGGGATACGCAGTATTTT
CASSEYGGQGPWDTQYF
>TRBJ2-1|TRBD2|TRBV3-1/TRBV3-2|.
TGTGCCAGCAGCCAAGGCAGCGGGAGCTCCTACAATGAGCAGTTCTTC
CASSQGSGSSYNEQFF
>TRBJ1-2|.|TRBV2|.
TGTGCCAGCATTATTCACGCAGAAACATATGGCTACACCTTC
CASIIHAETYGYTF
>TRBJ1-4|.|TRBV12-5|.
TGTGCTAGTGGTTTTAGTCTCCAGGCTGAGAATGAAAAACTGTTTTTT
CASGFSLQAENEKLFF
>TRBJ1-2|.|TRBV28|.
TGTGCCAGCAGTCGCTTGGTGGGCCAAGCTAACTATGGCTACACCTTC
CASSRLVGQANYGYTF
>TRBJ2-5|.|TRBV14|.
TGTGCCAGCAGCCAAGGGAGTCGAGACAGAAAAGAGACCCAGTACTTC
CASSQGSRDRKETQYF
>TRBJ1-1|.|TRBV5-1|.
TGCGCCAGCAGCTTGTTTGGCACGAACACTGAAGCTTTCTTT
CASSLFGTNTEAFF
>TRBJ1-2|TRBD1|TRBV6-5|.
TGTGCCAGCAGTTACCGACAGGGACGCTATGGCTACACCTTC
CASSYRQGRYGYTF
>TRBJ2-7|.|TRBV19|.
TGTGCCAGTACTACTGCGGCAGGCCCCTACGAGCAGTACTTC
CASTTAAGPYEQYF
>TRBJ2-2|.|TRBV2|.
TGTGCCAGCGGAGCTGTCAGGGAGCTGTTTTTT
CASGAVRELFF
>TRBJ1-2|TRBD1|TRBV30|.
TGTGCCTGGAAGCAAAATTATCAGGGGGAATATGAGGGCTACACCTTC
CAWKQNYQGEYEGYTF
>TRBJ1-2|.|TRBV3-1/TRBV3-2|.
TGTGCCAGCAGTCCCGCGGTTGCCGACTATGGCTACACCTTC
CASSPAVADYGYTF
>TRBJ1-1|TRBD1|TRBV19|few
TGTGCCAGTAGCTATCCGGGACAGGGGAACACTGAAGCTTTCTTT
CASSYPGQGNTEAFF
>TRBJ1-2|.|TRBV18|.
TGTGCCAGCTCACCACTAAGGGACGGGGATGGCTACACCTTC
CASSPLRDGDGYTF
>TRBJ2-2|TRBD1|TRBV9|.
TGTGCCAGCAGCGCCCAGACAGGGGGGATCACCGGGGAGCTGTTTTTT
CASSAQTGGITGELFF
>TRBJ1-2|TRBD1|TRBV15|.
TGTGCCACCAGCAGTCCGGGACAGGGAGTATATGGCTACACCTTC
CATSSPGQGVYGYTF
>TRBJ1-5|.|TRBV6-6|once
TGTGCCAGCAGTCAAGGAGGATATCAGCCCCAGCATTTT
CASSQGGYQPQHF
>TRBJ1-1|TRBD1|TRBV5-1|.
TGCGCCAGCAGCTTCCGGGACAGGGTAAGGGATGGTGAAGCTTTCTTT
CASSFRDRVRDGEAFF
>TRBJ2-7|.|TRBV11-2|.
TGTGCCAGCAAAACCCCCTTTAGCCAATCGTCCTACGAGCAGTACTTC
CASKTPFSQSSYEQYF
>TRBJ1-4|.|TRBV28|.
TGTGCCAGCAGGCGGAGTAATGAAAAACTGTTTTTT
CASRRSNEKLFF
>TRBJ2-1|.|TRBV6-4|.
TGTGCCAGCAGGGGGTCCTACAATGAGCAGTTCTTC
CASRGSYNEQFF
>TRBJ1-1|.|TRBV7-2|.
TGTGCCAGCAGCTTAGGACAGAACACTGAAGCTTTCTTT
CASSLGQNTEAFF
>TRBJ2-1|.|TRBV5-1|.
TGCGCCAGCAGCTTGGAGGTAGCGAGGAATGAGCAGTTCTTC
CASSLEVARNEQFF
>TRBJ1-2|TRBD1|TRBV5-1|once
TGCGCCAGCAGTCTGAGACAGGGTTTTTATGGCTACACCTTC
CASSLRQGFYGYTF
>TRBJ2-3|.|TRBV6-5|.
TGTGCCAGCAGGTTTCAGGGCAGCACAGATACGCAGTATTTT
CASRFQGSTDTQYF
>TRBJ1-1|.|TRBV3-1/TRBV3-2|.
TGTGCCAGCAGCCAAGATTTTTCGGATAGTGGTTTCTTT
CASSQDFSDSGFF
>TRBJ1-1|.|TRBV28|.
TGTGCCAGCAGTTTGTCCACCCTGAACACTGAAGCTTTCTTT
CASSLSTLNTEAFF
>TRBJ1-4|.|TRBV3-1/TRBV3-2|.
TGTGCCAGCAGCCAAGATGGAAGGCGAGGTGAAAAACTGTTTTTT
CASSQDGRRGEKLFF
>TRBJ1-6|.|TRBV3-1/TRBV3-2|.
TGTGCCAGCAGCCACGGGGGGCAGAGTTCACCCCTCCACTTT
CASSHGGQSSPLHF